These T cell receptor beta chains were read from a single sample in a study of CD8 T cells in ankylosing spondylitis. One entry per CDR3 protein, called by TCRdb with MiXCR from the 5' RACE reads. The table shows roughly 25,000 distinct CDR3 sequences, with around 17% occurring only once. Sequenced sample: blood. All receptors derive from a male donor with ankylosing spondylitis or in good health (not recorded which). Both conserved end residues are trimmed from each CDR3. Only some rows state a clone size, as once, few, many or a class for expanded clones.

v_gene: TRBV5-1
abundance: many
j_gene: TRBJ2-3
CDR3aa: ASSLSSGSDTQY

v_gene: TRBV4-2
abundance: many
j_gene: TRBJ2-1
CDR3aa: ASSQDSNEQF

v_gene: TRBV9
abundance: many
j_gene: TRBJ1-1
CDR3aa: ASSVRGDTEAF

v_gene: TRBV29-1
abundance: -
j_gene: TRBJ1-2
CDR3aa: SVEDWQGSYGYT

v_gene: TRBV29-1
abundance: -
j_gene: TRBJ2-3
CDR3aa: SVEGVDTQY

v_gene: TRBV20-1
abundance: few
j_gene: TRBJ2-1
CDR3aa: SALKLAGGYNEQF

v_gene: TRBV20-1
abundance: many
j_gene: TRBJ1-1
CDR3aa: SARPWGLGTEAF

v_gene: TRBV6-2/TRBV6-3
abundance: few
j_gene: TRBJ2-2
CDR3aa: ASSYSSQGGTGELF

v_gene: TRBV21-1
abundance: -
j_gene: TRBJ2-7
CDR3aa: ASSKPADRAHEQY

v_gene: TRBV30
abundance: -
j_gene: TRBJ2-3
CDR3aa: AWSGLGLGTDTQY

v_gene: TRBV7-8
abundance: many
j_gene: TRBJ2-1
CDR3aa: ASSLGTSGSYNEQF

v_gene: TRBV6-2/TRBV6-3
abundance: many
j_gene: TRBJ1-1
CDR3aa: ASSARRTEAF

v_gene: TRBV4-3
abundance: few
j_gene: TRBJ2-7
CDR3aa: ASSQGEEYEQY

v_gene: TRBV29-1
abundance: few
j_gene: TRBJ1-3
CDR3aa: SVRDSGNTIY

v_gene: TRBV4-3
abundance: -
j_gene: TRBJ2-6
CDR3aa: ASMSSGANVLT

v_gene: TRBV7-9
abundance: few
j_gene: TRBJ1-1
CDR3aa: ASSLPPPGTEAF

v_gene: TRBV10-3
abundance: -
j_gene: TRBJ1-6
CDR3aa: AISESSSPLH

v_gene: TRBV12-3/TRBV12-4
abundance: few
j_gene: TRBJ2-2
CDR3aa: ASSSPHLRGTGELF

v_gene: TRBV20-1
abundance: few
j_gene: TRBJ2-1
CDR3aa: SARDLNEQF

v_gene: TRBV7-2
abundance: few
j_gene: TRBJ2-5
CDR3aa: ASSLGPGTGEETQY

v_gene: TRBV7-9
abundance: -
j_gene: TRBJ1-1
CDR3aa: ASSPPLPEAF

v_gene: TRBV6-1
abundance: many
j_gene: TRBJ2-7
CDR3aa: ASSGTGSVYEQY

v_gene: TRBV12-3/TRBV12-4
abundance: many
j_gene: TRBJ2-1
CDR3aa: ASSPSRGLYSYNEQF

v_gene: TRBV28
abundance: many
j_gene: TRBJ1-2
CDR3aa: ASSSGQGKLSGYT

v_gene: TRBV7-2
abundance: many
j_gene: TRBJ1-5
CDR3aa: ASSFPGQGQQPQH

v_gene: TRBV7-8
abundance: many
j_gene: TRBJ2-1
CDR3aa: ASSLAASAGNEQF

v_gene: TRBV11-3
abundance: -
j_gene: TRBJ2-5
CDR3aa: ASSLYSREGETQY

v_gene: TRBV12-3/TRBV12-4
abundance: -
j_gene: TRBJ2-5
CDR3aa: ASSFTWTEETQY

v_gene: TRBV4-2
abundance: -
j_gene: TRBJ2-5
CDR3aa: ASSQEAGEPLETQY

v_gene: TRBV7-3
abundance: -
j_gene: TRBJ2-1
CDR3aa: ASSLGPDWFNEQF

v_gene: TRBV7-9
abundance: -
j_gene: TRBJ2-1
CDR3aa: ASSPTGAGEQF

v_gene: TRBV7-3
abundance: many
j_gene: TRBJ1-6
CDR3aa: ASSLNAGYSPLH

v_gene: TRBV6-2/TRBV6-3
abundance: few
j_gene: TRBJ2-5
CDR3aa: ASSPRTPPEETQY

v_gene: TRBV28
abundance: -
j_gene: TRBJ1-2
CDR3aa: ASSPTLSWDGYT

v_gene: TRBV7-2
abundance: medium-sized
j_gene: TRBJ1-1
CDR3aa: ASGMMNTEAF

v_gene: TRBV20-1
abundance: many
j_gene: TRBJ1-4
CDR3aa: SAREGPAGLF

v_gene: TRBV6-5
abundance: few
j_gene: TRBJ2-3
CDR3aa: ASSYSIPGGGFDTQY

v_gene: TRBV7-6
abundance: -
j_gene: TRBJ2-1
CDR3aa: ASSQKLPPEQF

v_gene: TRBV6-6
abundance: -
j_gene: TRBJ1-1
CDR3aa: ASTVVGGVAEAF

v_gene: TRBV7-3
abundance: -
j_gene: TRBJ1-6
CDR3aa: ASSLSGAYNSPLH

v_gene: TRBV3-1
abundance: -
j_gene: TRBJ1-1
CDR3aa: ASSQQGFSEAF

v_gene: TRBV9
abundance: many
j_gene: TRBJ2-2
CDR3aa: ASSRPKLADTGELF

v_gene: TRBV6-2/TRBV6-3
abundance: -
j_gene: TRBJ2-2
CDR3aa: ASSTLVAGELF

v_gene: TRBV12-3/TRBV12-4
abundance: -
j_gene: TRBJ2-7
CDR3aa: ASSLRLAGGPLEQY

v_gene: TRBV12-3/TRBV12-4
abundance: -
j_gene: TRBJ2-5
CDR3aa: ASSPGRDTQETQY

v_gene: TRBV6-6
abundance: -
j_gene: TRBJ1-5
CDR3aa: ASSSLRDRAGYQPQH

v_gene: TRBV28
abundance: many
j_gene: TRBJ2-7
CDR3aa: ASRVQGSYEQY

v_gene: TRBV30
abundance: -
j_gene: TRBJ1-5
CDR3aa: AWSVMVNQPQH

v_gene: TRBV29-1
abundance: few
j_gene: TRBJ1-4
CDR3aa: SVSRGRGEKLF

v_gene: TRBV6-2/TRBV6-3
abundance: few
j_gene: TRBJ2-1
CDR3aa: ASSPLRTGSTYNEQF

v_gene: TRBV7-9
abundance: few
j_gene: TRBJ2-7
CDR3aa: ASSPPSGSLYEQY

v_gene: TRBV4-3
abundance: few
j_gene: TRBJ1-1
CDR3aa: ASSQDQQGRNTEAF

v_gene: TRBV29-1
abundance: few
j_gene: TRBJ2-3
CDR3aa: SVDSTDTQY